Shown below are 5 T cell receptor beta chains from a single sample sequenced in a study of T cell repertoires in cytomegalovirus infection. TCRdb ran MiXCR on the reads and lists one entry per CDR3 protein. The sample holds 700,000 to 900,000 distinct CDR3 sequences, roughly 29% seen once. No antigen is known for these receptors. Sequencing used cultured CD8+ T cells from PBMCs, obtained from culture after CMV antigen stimulation. These receptors all stem from a human donor in good health (CMV status not recorded). Some clones in this sample may be carry-over from other donors' samples.

This sequence joins TRBV10-3 and TRBJ2-1, with 9 bases that match TRBD1. V lost 3 bases to trimming and J lost 1 base; unmatched junction nucleotides: 1. The CDR3 runs 15 residues. Germline loops: CDR1 ENHRY, CDR2 SYGVKD. The CDR3 region is CAISDGQGSYNEQFF. CDR3 DNA: TGTGCCATCAGTGACGGACAGGGGTCCTACAATGAGCAGTTCTTC.

The chain is built from TRBV27 and TRBJ1-5, with D possibly TRBD1 on 5 matching bases. V lost 9 bases and J lost 5, with 17 bases in between. This CDR3 region has 14 residues. The V gene's germline CDR1 is MNHEY and CDR2 SMNVEV (reference sequence). For the CDR3, the DNA is TGTGCCAGTAGTATTGGGGGATCCCATCAGCCCCAGCATTTT. It is translated as CASSIGGSHQPQHF.

V and J are TRBV18 and TRBJ2-4; either TRBD1 or TRBD2 may fit D (5 bases each). This CDR3 has 17 amino acids. Germline CDR1 and CDR2: KGHSH and LQKENI. Trimming shortened V by 0 bases and J by 5 bases, and 17 bases separated the two germline ends. For the CDR3, the DNA is TGTGCCAGCTCACCACCAGGCCCACAGGCCGGGGAAAACATTCAGTACTTC. Translating gives CASSPPGPQAGENIQYF.

V gene TRBV4-1 combines with J gene TRBJ1-4, with D possibly TRBD1 on 6 matching bases. The CDR3 has 16 amino acids. CDR1 and CDR2 from the germline V gene are MGHRA and YSYEKL. Trimming took 4 bases from V and 2 from J, leaving 14 bases between them. The CDR3 DNA reads as TGCGCCAGCAGCCGCAACGGGGGCAGTACTAATGAAAAACTGTTTTTT. Protein product: CASSRNGGSTNEKLFF.

This clonotype was counted ten times or more. The chain links TRBV7-9 to TRBJ1-4; D unresolved. CDR1 is SEHNR, CDR2 FQNEAQ, per germline (reference sequence). The CDR3 loop spans 17 amino acids. Trimming pared 4 bases from V and 11 bases from J, leaving 26 bases between. This CDR3 reads CASSYDGEKGGWEKLFF. CDR3 nucleotides: TGTGCCAGCAGCTATGACGGGGAGAAGGGAGGATGGGAGAAACTGTTTTTT.